Listed below are T cell receptor beta chains from one sample, sequenced in a study of blood T cell repertoires in COVID-19. Libraries were prepared by immunoSEQ multiplex PCR; TCRdb keeps only in-frame clonotypes and omits some of them. The sample holds approximately 40,000 clones, 88% seen once. Sequencing was performed on peripheral blood. The receptors shown here come from a woman in her 70s with acute or convalescent COVID-19. Both conserved end residues are trimmed from each CDR3.

v_gene	CDR3aa
TRBV5-1	ASSLSTGDTQY
TRBV19	ASSIDRGLAGYNEQF
TRBV5-1	ASTTQGGSGRYETQY
TRBV5-1	ASSLGQGGAAF
TRBV5-1	ASSFFDSNGYT
TRBV3-1/TRBV3-2	ASIQSRGSYNEQF
TRBV18	ASSPRRDTYGYT
TRBV28	ASSPSRGGGYT
TRBV12-3/TRBV12-4	ASRDLVKSGYT
TRBV2	ASRDRGMNTEAF
TRBV5-1	ASTESGLGYGYT
TRBV7-9	ASSLWRVSTDTQY
TRBV18	ASSPPGGAYNEQF
TRBV20-1	SAARDTQY
TRBV9	ASSVASSSTDTQY
TRBV29-1	SVSPRRGEKLF
TRBV5-4	ASRTGGPSYNEQF
TRBV9	ASSVAPRGQGTGELF
TRBV30	AWSRPGTGKFNEQF
TRBV5-8	ASSLTSGGAGDSTDTQY
TRBV12-3/TRBV12-4	ASSYYSGNTIY
TRBV19	ASKKSSYNSPLH
TRBV5-8	ASSLGDSSNQPQH
TRBV18	ASSPAGFANTGELF
TRBV29-1	SAAGSGANVLT
TRBV6-2/TRBV6-3	ASSYGAGGPSGETQY
TRBV7-9	ASSLAGTGTLKAF
TRBV5-1	ASSLAGQGNTEAF
TRBV5-1	ASSLVSQNEQF
TRBV7-9	ASSLATGFSGANVLT
TRBV19	ASSEAAEETQY
TRBV6-5	ASSNRGDTDTQY
TRBV27	ASNNGGAPDTQY
TRBV30	ASATGGDYGYT
TRBV2	ASSAVAGGVYSTDTQY
TRBV9	ASSVSGSTPDTQY
TRBV28	ASSLLDRGSPTNQPQH
TRBV3-1/TRBV3-2	ASSQASYEQF
TRBV12-5	ASGLGAGGHYNEQF
TRBV3-1/TRBV3-2	ASSQDAVNTEAF
TRBV6-2/TRBV6-3	ASSLRGRMNTEAF
TRBV11-3	ASSDLREGDYGYT
TRBV28	ASSLPPPTGADEKLF
TRBV5-1	ASSSDRGHDYGYT
TRBV11-3	ASSLVRGGGSADTQY
TRBV5-1	VSSVSSGPEQF
TRBV6-5	ASSYSTSLKNTEAF
TRBV19	ASSIQGRQPQH
TRBV29-1	SVEGEQGSTGETQY
TRBV3-1/TRBV3-2	ASSQAGGGYTIY
TRBV15	ATSWTVQETQY
TRBV18	ASSLRLAWETQY
TRBV19	ASSQQGQREKLF
TRBV5-4	ASSLDQDFSTDTQY
TRBV7-2	ASSLTDLFHEQF